This TCR beta chain is drawn from a study of cytomegalovirus exposure and HLA in healthy donors. Everyone who donated was a healthy bone marrow donor. Comments on this clone: Its target is not known.

Whole-study results and caveats: Later analysis showed most CMV-associated TCR beta chains appearing HLA-restricted. Associated with HLA alleles at 0.05 false discovery rate in a later analysis were about 17,000 TCR beta sequences. When analyzed later, a missense DCLRE1C variant was found to be linked to TCR beta V- and J-gene trimming.

The PCR had 60 Vbeta and 13 Jbeta primers. Profiling relied on immunoSEQ multiplex PCR, and the TCRdb table lists in-frame clones only, not all of them. The repertoire holds 100,000 to 150,000 clones, 80% to 90% seen once, with 1.5% to 2% in the top ten. The sequence was collected from a middle-aged man in good health and CMV-seronegative. The sequenced sample consisted of PBMCs.

This chain's CDR3 is CASSVAGGGLFSGNTIYF. CDR3 DNA sequence: TGTGCCAGCAGCGTGGCAGGGGGCGGACTCTTCTCTGGAAACACCATATATTTT. The J gene is TRBJ1-3, the V gene TRBV9; 8 bases are shared with TRBD1. CDR3 length: 18 amino acids. The J segment lost 0 bases and the V segment lost 2 bases, leaving 10 bases of the junction unmatched. Per the germline V gene, CDR1 is SGDLS and CDR2 is YYNGEE.